The clone carrying this T cell receptor beta chain has ten or more counts. Its antigen remains unidentified. The source of the sample is a study of T cells after yellow fever vaccination. Deletions cut 0 bases from V and 5 bases from J, with 14 bases between. The CDR3 runs 15 residues. Germline values: CDR1 MNHEY, CDR2 SMNVEV (reference sequence). Broader study findings: A large majority of primary-vaccination clones showed up again after the booster (about 96% CD4, around 90% CD8). Any FACS-sorted repertoire could hold abundant clonotypes that contaminate it from the bulk population.

TCRdb itself ran the 5' RACE reads through MiXCR, one entry per CDR3 protein. The sample lists about 360,000 distinct CDR3 sequences, under 7.5% occurring once. The starting material was PBMCs, obtained 5 days after the yellow fever booster vaccination. The chain recombines TRBV27 with TRBJ2-7; the D gene is possibly TRBD2 (5 bases). The TCR comes from a man aged 25 to 40 who received the YFV17D yellow fever vaccine. This CDR3 is CASSLSIGLVHEQYF. CDR3 nucleotides: TGTGCCAGCAGTTTATCAATCGGACTTGTCCACGAGCAGTACTTC.